Listed below are T cell receptor beta chains from one sample, sequenced in a study of T cell responses to AZD1222 COVID-19 vaccine. TCRdb's table, derived via immunoSEQ multiplex PCR, lists solely in-frame clones and lacks some. This table holds over 150,000 clones, about nine tenths found once. The source material was peripheral blood, sampled on day 0 of AZD1222 vaccination. The receptors come from an adult in good health. Each CDR3 is given with its conserved first and last residue. The order of the fields is V gene, D gene, clone size, J gene, CDR3 DNA, CDR3 protein. D genes are given only for firm matches. Size is stated for part of the rows, as once, few or many counts, or as a class when the clone is expanded.

TRBV5-4,TRBD2,.,TRBJ2-2,TGTGCCAGCAGCCCAAATCTAGCGGGCGTTTCTAACGGGGAGCTGTTTTTT,CASSPNLAGVSNGELFF
TRBV6-5,TRBD2,.,TRBJ2-7,TGTGCCAGCAGAGTGGGACTAGTTGAGGAGCAGTACTTC,CASRVGLVEEQYF
TRBV6-1,.,.,TRBJ2-2,TGTGCCAGCAGTGAAGTAAAGGGGACAAACACCGGGGAGCTGTTTTTT,CASSEVKGTNTGELFF
TRBV28,.,.,TRBJ2-5,TGTGCCAGCAGTGTCGGGACTAGTCTCAGGGGGGAGACCCAGTACTTC,CASSVGTSLRGETQYF
TRBV7-9,TRBD2,few,TRBJ2-2,TGTGCCTACGGGTCAGCTAGCGGGGTTACCGGGGAGCTGTTTTTT,CAYGSASGVTGELFF
TRBV28,.,.,TRBJ1-2,TGTGCCAGCAGTTTGGGGGTGGGGCGAAACTATGGCTACACCTTC,CASSLGVGRNYGYTF
TRBV28,.,.,TRBJ2-7,TGTGCCAGCAGTTCGGGTCGAGGTTTCCCGGAGCAGTACTTC,CASSSGRGFPEQYF
TRBV30,.,.,TRBJ1-3,TGTGCCTGGAGTGGCAGCCACTCTGGAAACACCATATATTTT,CAWSGSHSGNTIYF
TRBV19,.,.,TRBJ1-2,TGTGCCAGTAGGGGGGGCAGGGATCCCTATGGCTACACCTTC,CASRGGRDPYGYTF
TRBV28,.,.,TRBJ1-3,TGTGCCAGCAGTTTTTTGGGAAACACCATATATTTT,CASSFLGNTIYF
TRBV5-1,.,.,TRBJ1-1,TGCGCCAGCAGTCGGGGGCAGGGCAACACTGAAGCTTTCTTT,CASSRGQGNTEAFF
TRBV19,TRBD1,.,TRBJ2-2,TGTGCCAGTACCCGGGACAGGGCTCGGGTAACCGGGGAGCTGTTTTTT,CASTRDRARVTGELFF
TRBV18,.,.,TRBJ1-1,TGTGCCAGCTCACTGGGGAGAGGGACAACTGAAGCTTTCTTT,CASSLGRGTTEAFF
TRBV21-1,.,.,TRBJ2-2,TGTGCCAGCAGCATAAGACGGACTAGCGGGAGGGCGAACACCGGGGAGCTGTTTTTT,CASSIRRTSGRANTGELFF
TRBV19,.,.,TRBJ1-2,TGTGCCAGTAGAACCCTGGACAGCCCCTATGGCTACACCTTC,CASRTLDSPYGYTF
TRBV7-8,TRBD1,.,TRBJ1-5,TGTGCCAGCAGCTTAGTGGGGACAGGGGTGGACTACAATCAGCCCCAGCATTTT,CASSLVGTGVDYNQPQHF
TRBV2,.,.,TRBJ2-1,TGTGCCAGCAGTGTAGAGTTTGGAAGCTCCTACAATGAGCAGTTCTTC,CASSVEFGSSYNEQFF
TRBV10-2,TRBD2,.,TRBJ2-2,TGCGCCAGCATAGGACTAGCGGAAGTTGGCGGGGAGCTGTTTTTT,CASIGLAEVGGELFF
TRBV6-5,.,.,TRBJ1-1,TGTGCCAGCAGTTACCCCCAGGGGAATGAAGCTTTCTTT,CASSYPQGNEAFF
TRBV5-4,.,many,TRBJ2-7,TGTGCCAGCAGCCCCTCCTATCACTCCTACGAGCAGTACTTC,CASSPSYHSYEQYF
TRBV18,.,.,TRBJ2-6,TGTGCCAGCTCCACGGGCGGTGCCAACGTCCTGACTTTC,CASSTGGANVLTF
TRBV19,.,.,TRBJ1-1,TGTGCCAGTAGACCGGGTCGGCAGTTGAACACTGAAGCTTTCTTT,CASRPGRQLNTEAFF
TRBV7-9,.,.,TRBJ2-2,TGTGCCAGCAGCTTCAGGGGGGCCCCCACCGGGGAGCTGTTTTTT,CASSFRGAPTGELFF
TRBV27,.,.,TRBJ2-2,TGTGCCAGCAGTTTAAAAGGGAACCCCATGGTGGCCGGGGAGCTGTTTTTT,CASSLKGNPMVAGELFF
TRBV6-6,.,.,TRBJ1-5,TGTGCCAGCAGTCCTCGGGGAGGAGGGTATAGCAATCAGCCCCAGCATTTT,CASSPRGGGYSNQPQHF
TRBV6-5,.,.,TRBJ1-2,TGTGCCAGCAGTTACTCGAGACGTATACAGGGTTATGGCTACACCTTC,CASSYSRRIQGYGYTF
TRBV18,.,once,TRBJ2-5,TGTGCCAGCTCACCGGTTGAGGAGACCCAGTACTTC,CASSPVEETQYF
TRBV28,TRBD2,.,TRBJ2-1,TGTGCCAGCAGTTCCCACGGGACTAGGATCAATGAGCAGTTCTTC,CASSSHGTRINEQFF
TRBV3-1/TRBV3-2,.,.,TRBJ2-3,TGTGCCAGCAGCCCGACCCTATCCACAGATACGCAGTATTTT,CASSPTLSTDTQYF
TRBV2,.,once,TRBJ1-1,TGTGCCAGAGAGGGGGGGTCGGGCACTGAAGCTTTCTTT,CAREGGSGTEAFF
TRBV6-6,.,.,TRBJ1-5,TGTGCCAGCAGTCCAGGAGGGTTCTATCAGCCCCAGCATTTT,CASSPGGFYQPQHF
TRBV6-2/TRBV6-3,.,.,TRBJ1-1,TGTGCCAGCAGTTATAGGTTGGTTACTGAAGCTTTCTTT,CASSYRLVTEAFF
TRBV18,.,.,TRBJ2-7,TGTGCCAGCTCACCGAACTACGAGCAGTACTTC,CASSPNYEQYF
TRBV6-4,TRBD2,.,TRBJ2-2,TGTGCCAGCAGTGAAGAGACTAGCGGGACCGGGGAGCTGTTTTTT,CASSEETSGTGELFF
TRBV9,.,.,TRBJ2-1,TGTGCCAGCAGCGTAGGGGGAGGTCCAGGTAATGAGCAGTTCTTC,CASSVGGGPGNEQFF
TRBV29-1,.,once,TRBJ1-1,TGCAGCGTTGGTTCAGGGAACACTGAAGCTTTCTTT,CSVGSGNTEAFF
TRBV2,.,.,TRBJ1-3,TGTGCCACCGGTCGGAGGTCTGGAAACACCATATATTTT,CATGRRSGNTIYF
TRBV18,.,once,TRBJ2-7,TGTGCCAGCTCACCACCGAGCCATCCCTCTGGCGAGCAGTACTTC,CASSPPSHPSGEQYF
TRBV2,.,.,TRBJ1-1,TGTGCCAGCAGTGGGACGGGGTCATTGAACACTGAAGCTTTCTTT,CASSGTGSLNTEAFF
TRBV5-5,.,.,TRBJ2-6,TGTGCCAGCAGCCCGGTGGGAGCTGGGGCCAACGTCCTGACTTTC,CASSPVGAGANVLTF
TRBV19,.,.,TRBJ1-1,TGTGCCAGTAGTATAGCTGGGGGGAACACTGAAGCTTTCTTT,CASSIAGGNTEAFF
TRBV19,.,.,TRBJ1-3,TGTGCCAGTAGTATAAGTGGAAGGGCGGCTGGAAACACCATATATTTT,CASSISGRAAGNTIYF